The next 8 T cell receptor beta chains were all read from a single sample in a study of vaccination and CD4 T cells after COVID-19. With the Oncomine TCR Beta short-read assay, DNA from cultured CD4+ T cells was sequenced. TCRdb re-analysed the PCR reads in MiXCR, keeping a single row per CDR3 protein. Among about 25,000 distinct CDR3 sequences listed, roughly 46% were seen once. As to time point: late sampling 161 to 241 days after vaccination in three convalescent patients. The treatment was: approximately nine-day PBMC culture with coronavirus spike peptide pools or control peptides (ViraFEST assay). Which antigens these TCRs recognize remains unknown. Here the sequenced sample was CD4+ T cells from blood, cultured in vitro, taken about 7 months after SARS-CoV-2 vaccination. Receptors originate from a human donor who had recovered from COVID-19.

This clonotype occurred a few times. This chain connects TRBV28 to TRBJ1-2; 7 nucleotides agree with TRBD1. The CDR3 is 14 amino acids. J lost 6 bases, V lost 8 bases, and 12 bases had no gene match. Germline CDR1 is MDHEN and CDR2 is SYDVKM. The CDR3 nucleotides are TGTGCCAGCCTGAGGGGAGACAGGGTGAATGGCTACACCTTC. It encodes CASLRGDRVNGYTF.

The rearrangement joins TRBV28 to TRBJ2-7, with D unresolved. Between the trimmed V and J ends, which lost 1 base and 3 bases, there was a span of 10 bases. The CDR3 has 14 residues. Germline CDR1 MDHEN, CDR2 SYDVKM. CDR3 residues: CASSLSYRGYEQYF. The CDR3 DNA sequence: TGTGCCAGCAGTTTATCTTATAGAGGCTACGAGCAGTACTTC.

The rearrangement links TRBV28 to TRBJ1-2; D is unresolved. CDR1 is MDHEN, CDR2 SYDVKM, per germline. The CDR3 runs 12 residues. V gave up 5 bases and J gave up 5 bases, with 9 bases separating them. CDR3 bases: TGTGCCAGCAGTCCCACGGGATATGGCTACACCTTC. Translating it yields CASSPTGYGYTF.

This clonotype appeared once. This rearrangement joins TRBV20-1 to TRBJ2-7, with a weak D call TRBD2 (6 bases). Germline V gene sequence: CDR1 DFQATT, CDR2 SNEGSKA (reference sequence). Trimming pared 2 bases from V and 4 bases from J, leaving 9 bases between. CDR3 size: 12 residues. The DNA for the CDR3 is TGCAGTGCTAGACTAGCGCAATACGAGCAGTACTTC. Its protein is CSARLAQYEQYF.

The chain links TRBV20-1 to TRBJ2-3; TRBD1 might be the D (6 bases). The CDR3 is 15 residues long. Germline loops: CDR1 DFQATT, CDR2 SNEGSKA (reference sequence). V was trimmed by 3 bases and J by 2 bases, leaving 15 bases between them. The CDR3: CSASLAQGPTDTQYF. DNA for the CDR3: TGCAGTGCTAGCTTAGCGCAGGGGCCCACAGATACGCAGTATTTT.

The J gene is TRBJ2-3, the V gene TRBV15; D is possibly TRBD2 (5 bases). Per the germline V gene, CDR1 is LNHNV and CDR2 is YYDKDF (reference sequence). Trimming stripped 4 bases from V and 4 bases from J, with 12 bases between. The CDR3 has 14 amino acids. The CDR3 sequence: CATSITGLADTQYF. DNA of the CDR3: TGTGCCACCAGCATAACGGGATTGGCAGATACGCAGTATTTT.

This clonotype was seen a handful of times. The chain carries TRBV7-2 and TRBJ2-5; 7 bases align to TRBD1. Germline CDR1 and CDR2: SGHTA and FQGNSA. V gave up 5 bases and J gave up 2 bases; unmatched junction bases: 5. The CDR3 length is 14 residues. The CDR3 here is CASSPNRGQETQYF. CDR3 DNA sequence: TGTGCCAGCAGCCCTAACAGGGGACAAGAGACCCAGTACTTC.

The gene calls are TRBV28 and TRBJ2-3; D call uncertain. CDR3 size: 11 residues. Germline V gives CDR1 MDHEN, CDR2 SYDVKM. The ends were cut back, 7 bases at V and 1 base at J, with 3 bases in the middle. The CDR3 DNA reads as TGTGCCAGCAAAGGCACAGATACGCAGTATTTT. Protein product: CASKGTDTQYF.